This T cell receptor (beta chain) derives from a study of regulatory and conventional T cells in RAG deficiency. Whole-study findings and limits: Omenn patients showed >80% Treg-Tconv overlap and shorter CDR3 lengths. RAG-deficient patients showed markedly lower Shannon entropy and higher Simpson indices than control T-cell subsets.

Details on this clone: Its antigen is currently unknown.

The sorted conventional CD4+ T cells were CD25-low and CD127-high, with genomic DNA sequenced. Assay used: immunoSEQ multiplex PCR; TCRdb lists only in-frame clones, some missing. The sample holds approximately 48,000 clones; more than 80% are singletons and the top ten take 0.51%. This CDR3 region has 14 residues. Germline-derived CDR1 and CDR2 are LNHDA and SQIVND (reference sequence). The sample was also reused in another study, on regulatory T cells. That report notes: Primers: 52 TRBV forward and 13 TRBJ reverse. In patients, unique TRB V-J pairs were restricted and V/J usage skewed, especially in Tregs.

The source is a human donor in good health. Sequenced material: CD4+ effector T cells sorted from blood. This chain links TRBV19 with TRBJ2-5; D uncertain. The DNA end is a closer match to TRBJ2-7, so the J assignment may be wrong. CDR3 DNA sequence: TGTGCCAGTAGTATTCTGGACGGCTCCTACGAGCAGTACTTC. It codes for CASSILDGSYEQYF.